This T cell receptor (beta chain) was sequenced during a study of T cell responses to AZD1222 COVID-19 vaccine. This CDR3 has 14 residues. V shed 6 bases and J 7 bases; nucleotides not matched to a gene: 7. The germline gives CDR1 SGHVS, CDR2 FNYEAQ. This clone was seen a single time. What it recognizes is unknown. General study points: White British ancestry dominated among donors, who included more females, and clonal diversity was possibly underestimated.

Measured with immunoSEQ multiplex PCR; TCRdb has only the in-frame clones, and not every one. The repertoire has roughly 160,000 clones, around 88% of them found once; the top ten carry around 1.1%. The gene calls are TRBV7-6 and TRBJ2-2; 8 bases align to TRBD1. The material was peripheral blood, obtained 28 days after the second AZD1222 dose. The TCR comes from an adult who received the AZD1222 COVID-19 vaccine. CDR3: CASRTTGEVGELFF. CDR3 bases: TGTGCCAGCAGAACGACAGGGGAAGTCGGGGAGCTGTTTTTT.